These 22 T cell receptor beta chains originate from one sample sequenced in a study of tumor and adjacent non-tumor tissue in lung cancer (dated by TCRdb to the late 2010s). RNA was extracted from bulk unsorted tissue and checked for quality with a NanoDrop ND-1000 and an Agilent 2100. Libraries came from multiplex PCR. These reads were obtained on an Illumina HiSeq 2500. TCRbeta libraries were built by three rounds of nested PCR using primers (Table S4), following protocols modified from ARM-PCR. Clones were called with MiXCR by TCRdb after fastp trimmed the public reads at Q25, and only in-frame beta chains were retained. Under each unique CDR3 protein, matching rows form one entry showing the most common genes and DNA. For this sample the table gives over 130,000 distinct CDR3 sequences, of which roughly 66% were detected only once. Of the sample, roughly 18% falls within the top ten clones. Material: lung tumor tissue. These receptor sequences come from a man in his sixties with small cell lung cancer.

The chain couples TRBV6-2 or TRBV6-3 to TRBJ2-5, with D possibly matching TRBD2 (6 bases). CDR1 is MNHEY and CDR2 is SVGEGT in the germline V gene. V was shortened by 10 bases and J by 13 bases, with 25 bases between the two germline ends. This CDR3 is built from 13 residues. CDR3 nucleotide sequence: TGTGCCACCAGCAGGAGGGCCGTTTGGGCCCGGTACTTC. Its protein product is CATSRRAVWARYF.

This clonotype was seen once. The junction does not match germline at one end; this may be a read error. The CDR3 DNA is TGTGCAAGCAGCTTAATGGGAGAGTCAGATACGCAGTATTTT. Amino acids: CASSLMGESDTQYF. The rearrangement links TRBV11-2 to TRBJ2-3; D possibly corresponds to TRBD2 (5 bases). Germline-derived CDR1 and CDR2 are SGHAT and FQNNGV. The CDR3 has 14 amino acids.

As for this clonotype: One end of the junction is discordant with germline, which a read error may explain. This sequence joins TRBV6-1 and TRBJ1-1; D uncertain. Germline CDR1 is MNHNS and CDR2 is SASEGT. The CDR3 consists of 13 residues. The CDR3 reads CAGSVPPGRQAFF. For the CDR3, the DNA is TGTGCCGGCAGTGTACCCCCGGGGAGGCAAGCTTTCTTT.

In the case of this clonotype: A clone one base away is much larger, so this may be a read error. This chain uses TRBV20-1 with TRBJ2-1; no clear D gene. The germline V gene encodes CDR1 DFQATT and CDR2 SNEGSKA (reference sequence). There are 13 residues in the CDR3. The CDR3 here is CTARRGSYNEQFF. The CDR3 nucleotides read TGCACTGCTCGGAGAGGCTCCTACAATGAGCAGTTCTTC.

This clonotype was found once. The chain recombines TRBV6-1 with TRBJ2-7, with D uncertain. This CDR3 region has 13 residues. The V gene's germline CDR1 is MNHNS and CDR2 SASEGT. Trimming left V 6 bases short and J 4 bases short, with 13 bases between. DNA for the CDR3: TGTGCCAGCAGCCCCTACTCAGCATACGAGCAGTACGTC. Its translation is CASSPYSAYEQYV.

This clonotype was detected only a few times. This chain uses TRBV20-1 with TRBJ2-7; 7 bases match TRBD2. Germline values: CDR1 DFQATT, CDR2 SNEGSKA (reference sequence). The CDR3 is 14 residues long. The V segment lost 2 bases and the J segment 4 bases; nucleotides outside the gene matches: 8. This chain's CDR3 is CSARNSGKGYEQYF. The CDR3 DNA is TGCAGTGCTAGAAACAGCGGGAAGGGATACGAGCAGTACTTC.

This clonotype was observed at least ten times. V is TRBV20-1 and J is TRBJ1-2; D is ambiguous. CDR1 is DFQATT, CDR2 SNEGSKA, per germline (reference sequence). The CDR3 is made up of 13 amino acids. Between the trimmed V and J ends, which lost 3 bases and 4 bases, there was a span of 12 bases. CDR3 in DNA: TGCAGTGCTAGCCCCTCAGAAATCTATGGCTACACCTTC. Its translation is CSASPSEIYGYTF.

Remarks on this clonotype: This may stem from a read error, because a much larger clone lies one nucleotide away. The chain couples TRBV12-3 or TRBV12-4 to TRBJ1-3; no clear D. The CDR3 is 15 residues long. The V end lost 1 base, the J end lost 4 bases, and 11 bases lay between the germline ends. The CDR3 DNA reads TGTGCCAGCAGTTTAGTGTGGACGAGAGGAAACACCATATATTTT. This codes for CASSLVWTRGNTIYF.

Turning to this clonotype: A clone one base away is much larger, so this may be a read error. V and J are TRBV29-1 and TRBJ2-3, with D possibly matching TRBD1 (6 bases). The germline V gene has CDR1 SQVTM and CDR2 ANQGSEA. The CDR3 runs 10 residues. Trimming took off 7 bases at V and 9 bases at J, with 11 bases between the two ends. For the CDR3, the DNA is TGCAGCGAGTGGGACATAACGCAGTATTTT. Its protein is CSEWDITQYF.

Note on this clonotype: Mismatch with germline at one junction end may stem from a read error. This chain connects TRBV11-2 to TRBJ2-1, with TRBD2 matching over 7 bases. This CDR3 is 14 amino acids long. Germline V gives CDR1 SGHAT, CDR2 FQNNGV. CDR3 DNA: TGTGCCAGCAGCCCTAGACTAGCTAGTAATGAGCTGTTCTTC. It specifies CASSPRLASNELFF.

Of note for this clonotype: The conserved phenylalanine or tryptophan normally closing the CDR3 is absent here, so this likely arose from a read error. The chain carries TRBV6-6 and TRBJ2-1; 10 bases map to TRBD1. The CDR3 loop spans 15 amino acids. Germline V gene sequence: CDR1 MNHNY, CDR2 SVGAGI (reference sequence). The CDR3 protein is CVSSFGQGVGNEQFI. CDR3 coding DNA: TGTGTCAGCAGTTTTGGACAGGGGGTTGGAAATGAGCAGTTCATC.

Worth noting for this clonotype: At one boundary the junction diverges from the germline segment, which might be a read error. The rearrangement uses TRBV6-1 and TRBJ2-1; D gene uncertain. This CDR3 contains 16 residues. Per germline, CDR1 MNHNS and CDR2 SASEGT. CDR3 sequence (DNA): TGTGCCAGCAGGGAATATGACCTTGCGAGCCACAATGGGCAGTTCTTC. Protein sequence: CASREYDLASHNGQFF.

The CDR3 DNA reads as TGTGCCAGCAGCCTCCTTGGGGGTCTGGGGGCCAACGTCCTGACTTTC. This codes for CASSLLGGLGANVLTF. The chain recombines TRBV12-3 or TRBV12-4 with TRBJ2-6; D could derive from TRBD1 or TRBD2 (5 bases each). The length of the CDR3 is 16 residues. Trimming stripped 6 bases from V and 4 bases from J, with 16 bases between.

The chain joins TRBV5-4 to TRBJ2-3; 9 bases match TRBD2. J gave up 2 bases and V 4 bases, and 8 bases lay outside the gene matches. Germline V gene sequence: CDR1 SGHNT, CDR2 YYREEE (reference sequence). The CDR3 is made up of 16 amino acids. Here the CDR3 DNA reads TGTGCCAGCAGCCCCACCGGGACTAGCCCCACAGATACGCAGTATTTT. It codes for CASSPTGTSPTDTQYF. The full variable domain, in which reference TRBV5-4 and TRBJ2-3 provide the parts outside the CDR3, is ETGVTQSPTHLIKTRGQQVTLRCSSQSGHNTVSWYQQALGQGPQFIFQYYREEENGRGNFPPRFSGLQFPNYSSELNVNALELDDSALYLCASSPTGTSPTDTQYFGPGTRLTVL.

As concerns this clonotype: A clone one base away is much larger, so this may be a read error. Without the conserved terminal phenylalanine or tryptophan, this CDR3 likely stems from a read error. The chain has TRBV12-3 or TRBV12-4 and TRBJ1-5; D call uncertain. The CDR3 consists of 14 residues. With 5 bases removed from V and 7 bases from J, the gap between germline ends came to 15 bases. The CDR3 region is CASSPRPRTQPQHC. CDR3 in DNA: TGTGCCAGCAGTCCCCGCCCGAGAACCCAGCCCCAGCATTGT.

Comment on this clonotype: The junction departs from germline at one end; a sequencing error may be responsible. This chain uses TRBV11-2 with TRBJ2-5; a weak D match, TRBD1 (6 bases). The CDR3 totals 15 residues. Germline CDR1 SGHAT, CDR2 FQNNGV. For the CDR3, the DNA is TGTGCCAGCAGCCTCCTTGACAGGTTGAGAGAGACACAGTACTTC. Translation gives CASSLLDRLRETQYF.

Concerning this clonotype: Possible read error: a much larger clone is one base away. The chain employs TRBV20-1 and TRBJ2-1, with a possible D match to TRBD2 (6 bases). V was pared by 6 bases and J by 8 bases, with 17 bases between. Germline V gene sequence: CDR1 DFQATT, CDR2 SNEGSKA (reference sequence). The CDR3 spans 13 residues. CDR3 nucleotide sequence: TGCAGTGCCTCCCGGGAGAGGGTTTATGAGCAGTTCTTC. Its protein is CSASRERVYEQFF.

As concerns this clonotype: One junction end disagrees with the germline gene, perhaps due to a read error. The genes are TRBV6-1 and TRBJ2-1; TRBD2 aligns across 13 bases. The CDR3 extends over 15 amino acids. Germline loops: CDR1 MNHNS, CDR2 SASEGT. The CDR3: CASISGTSGIGELFF. The CDR3 DNA reads as TGTGCTAGCATATCGGGGACTAGCGGGATCGGTGAGCTGTTCTTC.

The genes are TRBV20-1 and TRBJ1-5, with a weak D call TRBD1 (5 bases). Trimming stripped 4 bases from V and 4 bases from J, with 8 bases between. CDR1 and CDR2 (germline): DFQATT, SNEGSKA (reference sequence). The CDR3 length is 12 residues. The CDR3 DNA reads TGCAGTGCTACGGCAGGGAATCAGCCCCAGCATTTT. It is translated as CSATAGNQPQHF.

Concerning this clonotype: A single base separates this from a much larger clone, so it may be a read error. V and J are TRBV6-1 and TRBJ1-6, with TRBD1 as a possible D gene (6 bases). CDR3 size: 13 residues. Trimming cost V 6 bases and J 10 bases, with 13 bases left between them. The germline V gene encodes CDR1 MNHNS and CDR2 SASEGT. The CDR3 sequence: CASSLQGPSPLHF. The CDR3 nucleotides read TGTGCCAGCAGCCTACAGGGTCCGTCACCCCTCCACTTT.

On this clonotype: Mismatch with germline at one junction end may stem from a read error. The chain links TRBV20-1 to TRBJ1-2; 7 nucleotides agree with TRBD1. The CDR3 spans 15 residues. Germline-derived CDR1 and CDR2 are DFQATT and SNEGSKA (reference sequence). The chain's CDR3 is CSASPHRQGGYGYTF. The CDR3 nucleotides read TGCAGTGCTAGCCCCCACCGACAGGGTGGCTATGGCTACACTTTC.

As concerns this clonotype: A much more abundant neighbour one base away suggests this may be a read error. Without the conserved terminal phenylalanine or tryptophan, this CDR3 likely stems from a read error. The chain combines TRBV20-1 with TRBJ1-5, with D perhaps TRBD1 (5 bases). Germline values: CDR1 DFQATT, CDR2 SNEGSKA (reference sequence). This CDR3 region has 13 residues. Between the trimmed V and J ends, which lost 3 bases and 2 bases, there was a span of 8 bases. The chain's CDR3 is CSASTQGNQPQHS. Written as DNA, the CDR3 is TGCAGTGCTAGTACACAGGGCAATCAGCCCCAGCATTCT.